One sample yielded the 10 T cell receptor beta chains listed below, sequenced in a study of glioma-infiltrating T cells. Using RNA template, CDR3s of TCR alpha and beta were amplified with iRepertoire arm-PCR. TCRdb reanalysed the multiplex PCR reads using MiXCR and keeps one entry per CDR3 protein. The sample holds under 200,000 distinct CDR3 sequences, about 46% seen once. The sample consisted of glioma tissue, nonneoplastic brain tissue, or PBMCs (not recorded which). Receptors originate from a human donor with low-grade glioma or glioblastoma, undergoing nonglioma brain surgery, or in good health (not recorded which).

This clonotype appeared many times. This chain joins TRBV2 and TRBJ2-3, with unresolved D. The germline V gene encodes CDR1 SNHLY and CDR2 FYNNEI. The CDR3 has 16 residues. Trimming pared 6 bases from V and 0 bases from J, leaving 16 bases between. CDR3 protein: CASRPTVAFSTDTQYF. The CDR3 nucleotides read TGTGCCAGCAGGCCCACCGTTGCTTTTAGCACAGATACGCAGTATTTT.

The chain joins TRBV7-9 to TRBJ2-1, with D uncertain. The CDR3 covers 14 residues. Germline V gene sequence: CDR1 SEHNR, CDR2 FQNEAQ (reference sequence). Trimming pared 6 bases from V and 4 bases from J, leaving 13 bases between. The CDR3 sequence: CASRHRSSYNEQFF. CDR3 DNA: TGTGCCAGCAGGCATAGGAGCTCATACAATGAGCAGTTCTTC. Based on the CDR3 plus reference TRBV7-9 and TRBJ2-1, the full variable domain is DTGVSQNPRHKITKRGQNVTFRCDPISEHNRLYWYRQTLGQGPEFLTYFQNEAQLEKSRLLSDRFSAERPKGSFSTLEIQRTEQGDSAMYLCASRHRSSYNEQFFGPGTRLTVL.

This clonotype was detected many times. The rearrangement uses TRBV4-2 and TRBJ2-1, with TRBD2 matching 8 bases. Losses at the gene ends were 1 base for V and 8 bases for J; bases not matched to a gene: 7. This CDR3 contains 15 residues. The germline gives CDR1 LGHNA, CDR2 YNFKEQ. CDR3 bases: TGTGCCAGCAGCCAAGGTTTAGCGGGAATCGATGAGCAGTTCTTC. Protein sequence: CASSQGLAGIDEQFF.

This clonotype was observed a handful of times. The J gene is TRBJ2-5, the V gene TRBV20-1; D is possibly TRBD1 or TRBD2 (5 bases each). Germline CDR1 reads DFQATT; CDR2 reads SNEGSKA (reference sequence). V lost 0 bases and J lost 4, with 18 bases in between. The CDR3 covers 16 residues. The CDR3 nucleotides read TGCAGTGCTAGAGATGGGCACGCGCCGAGGGGAGAGACCCAGTACTTC. This codes for CSARDGHAPRGETQYF.

Concerning this clonotype itself: A read error may explain this, as a much larger clone is one base away. DNA of the CDR3: TGTGCCAGCAGTTTATATAATCGCAGCTCTCAAGAGCAGTTCTTC. Its translation is CASSLYNRSSQEQFF. The genes are TRBV27 and TRBJ2-1; D gene unclear. This CDR3 comprises 15 residues. CDR1 is MNHEY, CDR2 SMNVEV, per germline (reference sequence). Trimming removed 1 base at V and 10 bases at J, with 17 bases between.

This clonotype appeared many times. The CDR3 loop reads CASSLGTANTEAFF. CDR3 coding DNA: TGTGCCAGCAGCTTAGGGACAGCTAACACTGAAGCTTTCTTT. The chain combines TRBV7-3 with TRBJ1-1, with TRBD1 matching over 7 bases. This CDR3 has 14 residues. V lost 2 bases, J lost 2 bases, and 2 bases stayed unmatched. Germline V lookup: CDR1 SGHTA, CDR2 FQGTGA.

This clonotype was counted ten times or more. The J gene is TRBJ2-5, the V gene TRBV7-2; TRBD2 matches at 7 bases. The CDR3 covers 14 residues. Germline V gene lookup returns CDR1 SGHTA and CDR2 FQGNSA. The ends lost 2 bases at V and 1 base at J; junction bases unmatched: 1. The DNA of the CDR3 is TGTGCCAGCAGCTTACTAGCGGCCCAAGAGACCCAGTACTTC. Protein product: CASSLLAAQETQYF.

This clonotype has just a few counts. This sequence joins TRBV3-1 and TRBJ2-3, with 10 nucleotides matching TRBD2. CDR3 length equals 15 residues. Germline assignment: CDR1 LGHDT and CDR2 YNNKEL (reference sequence). After removal of 4 bases from V and 4 bases from J, the junction contained 5 bases not matched to a gene. This chain's CDR3 is CASSPAGGPADTQYF. The CDR3 nucleotides are TGTGCCAGCAGCCCAGCGGGAGGGCCGGCAGATACGCAGTATTTT.

A remark on this clonotype: A read error may produce the germline difference seen at one junction end. The DNA for the CDR3 is TGTGCCAGCAGTATATGGGGGTCCTCTGGAAACACCATATACTTT. Translation: CASSIWGSSGNTIYF. V usage is TRBV28 and J usage is TRBJ1-3; D is perhaps TRBD1 (5 bases). There are 15 residues in the CDR3. Germline CDR1 reads MDHEN; CDR2 reads SYDVKM.

To note about this clonotype: This may come from a read error, since a much larger clone is one base off. This chain connects TRBV2 to TRBJ2-7, with D hard to call. The CDR3 is made up of 13 amino acids. The germline CDR1 and CDR2 sequences are SNHLY and FYNNEI. V was cut by 2 bases and J by 2 bases, with 7 bases left in between. The CDR3 reads CASSESLTYEQYF. CDR3 bases: TGTGCCAGCAGTGAAAGTCTCACCTACGAGCAGTACTTC. Complete variable domain (other parts from reference TRBV2 and TRBJ2-7): EPEVTQTPSHQVTQMGQEVILRCVPISNHLYFYWYRQILGQKVEFLVSFYNNEISEKSEIFDDQFSVERPDGSNFTLKIRSTKLEDSAMYFCASSESLTYEQYFGPGTRLTVT.